This T cell receptor beta chain originates from a study of cytomegalovirus exposure and HLA in healthy donors. V lost 0 bases, J lost 5 bases, and 11 bases lay in between. This CDR3 is built from 14 residues. Germline CDR1 SGHRS, CDR2 YFSETQ. This clone was seen a handful of times. PCR was performed using 60 Vbeta and 13 Jbeta primers. The data were produced by immunoSEQ multiplex PCR, yet TCRdb's version contains in-frame clones alone and is incomplete. The sample has under 70,000 clones, approximately 71% seen once. The source material was PBMCs. The chain couples TRBV5-1 to TRBJ2-5; tentatively, D is TRBD1 (7 bases). This TCR was recovered from a woman between 25 and 40 years old in good health and CMV-seronegative. CDR3 amino acids: CASSLGQGGETQYF. CDR3 DNA: TGCGCCAGCAGCTTGGGACAGGGAGGCGAGACCCAGTACTTC.